This is a list of T cell receptor beta chains from one sample in a study of blood T cell repertoires in COVID-19. Assay: immunoSEQ multiplex PCR; the TCRdb copy retains only in-frame clones and omits some. The sample comprises approximately 250,000 clones, about four fifths of which are singletons, and about 1.6% rests with the top ten. The sample consisted of peripheral blood. All receptors come from a woman between 40 and 50 years old who had recovered from COVID-19. Each CDR3 is given with its conserved first and last residue. A D gene is named only where the DNA matches it firmly. The size field is filled for only some rows; it gives once, few, many or a size class.

D	size	V	J	DNA	CDR3
-	-	TRBV29-1	TRBJ2-5	TGCAGCGTTAATTTAATCGGGGGAACGCAGACCCAGTACTTC	CSVNLIGGTQTQYF
-	-	TRBV6-5	TRBJ1-2	TGTGCCAGCAGCCTAGCGGGGGGCTTAAGCTATGGCTACACCTTC	CASSLAGGLSYGYTF
-	-	TRBV5-1	TRBJ1-6	TGCGCCAGCAGCTTGGCAGCCCGCGGCGGGAGTTCACCCCTCCACTTT	CASSLAARGGSSPLHF
TRBD2	-	TRBV7-6	TRBJ2-5	TGTGCCAGCAGCTTAGACCCAAGCGGGGGGCACCAAGAGACCCAGTACTTC	CASSLDPSGGHQETQYF
TRBD2	-	TRBV7-9	TRBJ2-7	TGTGCCAGCAGCATCATAGCGGGGAGGGAGCAGTACTTC	CASSIIAGREQYF
-	-	TRBV11-2	TRBJ2-3	TGTGCCAGCAGCCATACAGATACGCAGTATTTT	CASSHTDTQYF
-	-	TRBV7-9	TRBJ1-2	TGTGCCAGCAGCTTAGTCGGAGAATCGTTTAATGGCTACACCTTC	CASSLVGESFNGYTF
-	-	TRBV19	TRBJ1-6	TGTGCCAGTAGTATCCGGCAGGGGAGAGGTCGGAATTCACCCCTCCACTTT	CASSIRQGRGRNSPLHF
-	few	TRBV5-7	TRBJ1-5	TGTGCCAGCAGCTTTTGCCAAAGGGGTCAGCCCCAGCATTTT	CASSFCQRGQPQHF
-	-	TRBV28	TRBJ2-5	TGTGCCAGCAGTTGGTCGGAAGAGACCCAGTACTTC	CASSWSEETQYF
TRBD1	-	TRBV3-1/TRBV3-2	TRBJ1-1	TGTGCCAGCAGCCCACGACAGGGTTGGGACACTGAAGCTTTCTTT	CASSPRQGWDTEAFF
TRBD1	-	TRBV19	TRBJ1-5	TGTGCCAGTAGTAGCGTGACAGGGTTCAATCAGCCCCAGCATTTT	CASSSVTGFNQPQHF
-	few	TRBV6-5	TRBJ2-2	TGTGCCAGCAGTATGACAGGGAACACCGGGGAGCTGTTTTTT	CASSMTGNTGELFF
TRBD2	-	TRBV11-2	TRBJ2-3	TGTGCCAGCAGCTTAGTAGCGGGGGCGAGCACAGATACGCAGTATTTT	CASSLVAGASTDTQYF
-	-	TRBV6-5	TRBJ1-3	TGTGCCAGCAATTCAGGTGGTGGAAACACCATATATTTT	CASNSGGGNTIYF
TRBD2	-	TRBV19	TRBJ2-1	TGTGCCAGTAGTCTCAGCGGGGGCCGTCACAATGAGCAGTTCTTC	CASSLSGGRHNEQFF
TRBD1	-	TRBV10-3	TRBJ2-7	TGTGCCAACAAATTGAGGGGGACAGTCTCCTACGAGCAGTACTTC	CANKLRGTVSYEQYF
TRBD2	-	TRBV7-9	TRBJ2-5	TGTGCCAGCAGCTCCCCTAGCGGGGGAGGCCAAGAGACCCAGTACTTC	CASSSPSGGGQETQYF
-	-	TRBV12-3/TRBV12-4	TRBJ1-2	TGTGCCAGCAGTTTAGACGGGGGCTACACCTTC	CASSLDGGYTF
-	few	TRBV2	TRBJ2-7	TGTGCCAGCAGTAAGCAAGGGGGTTACGAGCAGTACTTC	CASSKQGGYEQYF
-	few	TRBV5-1	TRBJ2-1	TGCGCCAGCAGCTTCCAGGGGAGGGACAATGAGCAGTTCTTC	CASSFQGRDNEQFF
-	-	TRBV18	TRBJ1-1	TGTGCCAGCTCAGCACACCCAACAATGAACACTGAAGCTTTCTTT	CASSAHPTMNTEAFF
TRBD1	-	TRBV7-9	TRBJ2-6	TGTGCCAGCAGCTTAGACAGGGGGCTTGTGTCTGGGGCCAACGTCCTGACTTTC	CASSLDRGLVSGANVLTF
-	few	TRBV3-1/TRBV3-2	TRBJ2-7	TGTGCCAGCAGCCCCACCTTTGGGCGGGGCTCCCACTACGAGCAGTACTTC	CASSPTFGRGSHYEQYF
-	few	TRBV21-1	TRBJ1-5	TGTGCCAGCAGGCGACAGGGATTGGGGAATCAGCCCCAGCATTTT	CASRRQGLGNQPQHF
-	-	TRBV12-3/TRBV12-4	TRBJ1-6	TGTGCCAGTCGGGGGTACTATAATTCACCCCTCCACTTT	CASRGYYNSPLHF
TRBD1	-	TRBV6-1	TRBJ2-7	TGTGCCAGCAGTGAGACAGGGAGAGAGCAGTACTTC	CASSETGREQYF
-	-	TRBV10-1	TRBJ2-2	TGCGCCAGCAGTGAGTTAAGTCCTAGAAACACCGGGGAGCTGTTTTTT	CASSELSPRNTGELFF
-	-	TRBV11-2	TRBJ2-3	TGTGCCAGCAGCTTACGGGGGACCACAGATACGCAGTATTTT	CASSLRGTTDTQYF
-	-	TRBV5-1	TRBJ2-3	TGCGCCAGCAGCGCTACAGGGAGCACAGATACGCAGTATTTT	CASSATGSTDTQYF
-	-	TRBV5-6	TRBJ1-2	TGTGCCAGCAGCTCAAGGGGTGGCTACACCTTC	CASSSRGGYTF
TRBD2	-	TRBV5-5	TRBJ2-7	TGTGCCAGCAGCTTCCTAGCGGGGGGTTACGAGCAGTACTTC	CASSFLAGGYEQYF
-	-	TRBV7-9	TRBJ2-7	TGTGCCAGCAGCGTACAGGTTTACGAGCAGTACTTC	CASSVQVYEQYF
TRBD2	-	TRBV27	TRBJ2-3	TGTGCCAGCAGTCAAACCCGACTAGCGGGCACAGATACGCAGTATTTT	CASSQTRLAGTDTQYF
-	-	TRBV7-9	TRBJ2-7	TGTGCCAGCAGAATAGATAGCTCCTACGAGCAGTACTTC	CASRIDSSYEQYF
-	-	TRBV11-1	TRBJ2-1	TGTGCCAGCAGTGGGCAGTGGTTGGGTGAGCAGTTCTTC	CASSGQWLGEQFF
-	-	TRBV7-2	TRBJ2-5	TGTGCCAGCAGCTTATTTGCGGCCACCAACGGGGAGACCCAGTACTTC	CASSLFAATNGETQYF
TRBD2	-	TRBV7-3	TRBJ2-3	TGTGCCAGCAGCTTATTAGCGGGGGAGACAGATACGCAGTATTTT	CASSLLAGETDTQYF
-	-	TRBV4-1	TRBJ1-1	TGCGCCAGCAGCCAAGTCGGCGGCGGGCTCACTGAAGCTTTCTTT	CASSQVGGGLTEAFF
-	-	TRBV30	TRBJ1-5	TGTGCCTGGAGTTCTCAGGGTCAGCCCCAGCATTTT	CAWSSQGQPQHF
TRBD2	-	TRBV11-3	TRBJ2-7	TGTGCCAGCAGCTTAAGCGGGGGCCTCTACGAGCAGTACTTC	CASSLSGGLYEQYF
-	-	TRBV2	TRBJ2-7	TGTGCCAGCAGTGAATACGGGGATTACGAGCAGTACTTC	CASSEYGDYEQYF
-	-	TRBV5-4	TRBJ2-1	TGTGCCAGCAGCTTGGCAGGCGGGGTGTCCTACAATGAGCAGTTCTTC	CASSLAGGVSYNEQFF
-	-	TRBV4-2	TRBJ1-4	TGTGCCAGCAGCCAAGAGCCGGGGGGCGGAAAACTGTTTTTT	CASSQEPGGGKLFF
-	-	TRBV5-1	TRBJ1-1	TGCGCCAGCAGCTCTGGACAGAACACTGAAGCTTTCTTT	CASSSGQNTEAFF
-	once	TRBV11-2	TRBJ2-1	TGTGCCAGCAGCTTAAACAGGGACGATGGGCAGTTCTTC	CASSLNRDDGQFF
TRBD1	-	TRBV28	TRBJ2-1	TGTGCCAGCAGTTCTCCGGGACAGCATCAGTTCTTC	CASSSPGQHQFF
-	-	TRBV15	TRBJ2-2	TGTGCCACCAGCTTTACGAACACCGGGGAGCTGTTTTTT	CATSFTNTGELFF
-	-	TRBV28	TRBJ1-4	TGTGCCAGCAGTCCCGGGCCGGGAGGGAGTGAAAAACTGTTTTTT	CASSPGPGGSEKLFF
TRBD1	-	TRBV5-4	TRBJ2-5	TGTGCCAGCAGCCTAGGGACAGGGATATTGGAGACCCAGTACTTC	CASSLGTGILETQYF
TRBD2	-	TRBV7-2	TRBJ2-6	TGTGCCAGCAGCTTATGGCCTAGCGGGGGGGCCACCAACGTCCTGACTTTC	CASSLWPSGGATNVLTF
-	-	TRBV29-1	TRBJ1-5	TGCAGCGTTGAGGCACCTAATCAGCCCCAGCATTTT	CSVEAPNQPQHF
-	-	TRBV28	TRBJ2-5	TGTGCCAGCACTTCCAGGGGTTTGCTGACCCAGTACTTC	CASTSRGLLTQYF
-	once	TRBV13	TRBJ1-1	TGTGCCAGCAGCAACGGGAACACTGAAGCTTTCTTT	CASSNGNTEAFF
-	-	TRBV3-1/TRBV3-2	TRBJ1-1	TGTGCCAGCAGCCTCCGGGACACTGACACTGAAGCTTTCTTT	CASSLRDTDTEAFF